This TCR beta chain comes out of a study of regulatory dendritic cells for organ transplantation. Whole-study findings and limits: Considerable individual heterogeneity was seen in alloreactive memory CD8+ T cells. Regulatory dendritic cells appeared to expand memory CD8+ clones less than mature ones.

The table lists this clone with a few counts. What it binds is unknown. This CDR3 contains 14 residues. The germline V gene encodes CDR1 SGHAT and CDR2 FQNNGV. Trimming removed 5 bases from V and 7 bases from J, with 17 bases in between. Sorted subsets were CFSE-labeled and cultured approximately 5 days with allogeneic dendritic cells. The repertoire was sequenced with immunoSEQ multiplex PCR; TCRdb's copy has only in-frame clones and lacks some. Of more than 9,500 clones detected, about 60% appear once; the ten largest clones hold more than 1%. The chain links TRBV11-2 to TRBJ1-1; no clear D gene. This receptor was taken from a human donor in good health. Sequences were obtained from naive CD8+ T cells from blood cultured with dendritic cells. Regarding subset: CD45RA+ naive T cells. As DNA, the CDR3 is TGTGCCAGCAGCATTCCCCCGGGAAGGGATGAAGCTTTCTTT. Protein sequence: CASSIPPGRDEAFF.